The clone carrying this T cell receptor (beta chain) occurred many times. MiXCR was run by TCRdb on the RT-PCR reads, yielding one entry per CDR3 protein. The table records fewer than 800,000 distinct CDR3 sequences, 14% of them present only once. With V trimmed by 1 base and J by 1 base, 7 bases remained unmatched. The V gene's germline CDR1 is LGHNA and CDR2 YNFKEQ. The CDR3 runs to 17 residues. The chain links TRBV4-2 to TRBJ2-1; TRBD2 agrees at 7 bases. The sequence derives from a female donor in good health, serving as a healthy control. The sample taken for sequencing was memory CD4+ T cells from blood. The CDR3 region is CASSQVSGGPSYNEQFF. The CDR3 coding sequence is TGTGCCAGCAGCCAAGTGTCGGGAGGCCCGTCCTACAATGAGCAGTTCTTC.